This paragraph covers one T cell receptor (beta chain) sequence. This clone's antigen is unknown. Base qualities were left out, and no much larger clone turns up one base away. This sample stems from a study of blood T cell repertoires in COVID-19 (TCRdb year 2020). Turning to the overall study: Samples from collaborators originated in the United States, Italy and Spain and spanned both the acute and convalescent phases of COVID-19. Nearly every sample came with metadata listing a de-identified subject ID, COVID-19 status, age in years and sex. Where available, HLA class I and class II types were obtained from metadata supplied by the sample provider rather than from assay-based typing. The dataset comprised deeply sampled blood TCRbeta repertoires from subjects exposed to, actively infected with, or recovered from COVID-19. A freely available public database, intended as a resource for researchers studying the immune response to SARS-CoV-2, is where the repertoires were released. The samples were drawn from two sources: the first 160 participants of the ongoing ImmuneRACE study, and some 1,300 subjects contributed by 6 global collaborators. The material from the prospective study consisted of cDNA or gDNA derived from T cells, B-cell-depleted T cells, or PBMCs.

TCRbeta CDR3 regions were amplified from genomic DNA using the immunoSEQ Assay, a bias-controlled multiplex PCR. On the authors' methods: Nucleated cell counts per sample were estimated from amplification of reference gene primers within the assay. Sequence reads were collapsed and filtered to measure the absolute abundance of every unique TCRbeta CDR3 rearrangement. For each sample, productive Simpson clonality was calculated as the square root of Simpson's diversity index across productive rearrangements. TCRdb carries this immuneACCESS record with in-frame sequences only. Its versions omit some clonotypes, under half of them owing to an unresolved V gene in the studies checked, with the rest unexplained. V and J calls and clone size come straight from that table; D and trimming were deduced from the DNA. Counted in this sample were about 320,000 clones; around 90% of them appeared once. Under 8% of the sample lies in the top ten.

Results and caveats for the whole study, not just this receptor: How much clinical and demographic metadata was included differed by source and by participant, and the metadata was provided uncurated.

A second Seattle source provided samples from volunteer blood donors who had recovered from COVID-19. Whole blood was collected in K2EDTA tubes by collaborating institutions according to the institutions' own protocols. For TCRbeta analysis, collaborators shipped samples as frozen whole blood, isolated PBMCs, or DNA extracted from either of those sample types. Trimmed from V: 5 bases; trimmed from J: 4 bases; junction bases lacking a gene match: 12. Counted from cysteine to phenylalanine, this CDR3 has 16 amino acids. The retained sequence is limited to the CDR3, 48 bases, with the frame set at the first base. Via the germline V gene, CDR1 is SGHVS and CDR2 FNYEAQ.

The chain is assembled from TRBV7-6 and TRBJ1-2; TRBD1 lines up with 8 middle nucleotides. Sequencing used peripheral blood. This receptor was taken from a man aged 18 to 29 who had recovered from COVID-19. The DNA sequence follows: TGTGCCAGCAGCCCAACCCTCGGACAGGGAGGCTATGGCTACACCTTC. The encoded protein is CASSPTLGQGGYGYTF.